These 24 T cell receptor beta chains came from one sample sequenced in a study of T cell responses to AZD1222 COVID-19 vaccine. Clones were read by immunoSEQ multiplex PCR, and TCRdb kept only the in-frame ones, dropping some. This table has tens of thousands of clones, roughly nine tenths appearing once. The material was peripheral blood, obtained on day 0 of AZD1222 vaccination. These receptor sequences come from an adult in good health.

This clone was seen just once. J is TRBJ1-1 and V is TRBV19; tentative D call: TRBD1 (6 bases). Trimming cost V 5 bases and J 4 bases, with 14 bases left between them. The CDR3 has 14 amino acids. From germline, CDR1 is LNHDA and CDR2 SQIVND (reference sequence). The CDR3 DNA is TGTGCCAGTAGTGCTATAGCGACAGGCACTGAAGCTTTCTTT. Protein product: CASSAIATGTEAFF.

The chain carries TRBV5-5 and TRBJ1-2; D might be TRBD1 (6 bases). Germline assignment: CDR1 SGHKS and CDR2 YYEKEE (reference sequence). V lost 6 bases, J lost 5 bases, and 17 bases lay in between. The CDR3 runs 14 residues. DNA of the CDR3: TGTGCCAGCACCCTGGTGGGGGGCGGGTATGGCTACACCTTC. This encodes CASTLVGGGYGYTF.

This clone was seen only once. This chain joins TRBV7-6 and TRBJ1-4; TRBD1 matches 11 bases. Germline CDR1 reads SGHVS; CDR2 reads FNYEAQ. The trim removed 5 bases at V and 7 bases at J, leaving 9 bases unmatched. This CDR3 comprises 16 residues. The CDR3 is CASSLPRTGGSEKLFF. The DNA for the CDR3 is TGTGCCAGCAGCCTACCTAGGACAGGGGGCAGTGAAAAACTGTTTTTT.

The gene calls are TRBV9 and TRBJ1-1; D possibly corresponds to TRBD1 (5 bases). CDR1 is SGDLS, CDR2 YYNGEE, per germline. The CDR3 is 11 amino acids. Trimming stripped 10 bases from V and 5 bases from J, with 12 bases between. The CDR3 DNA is TGTGCCTTGGGGGGGAAGACTGAAGCTTTCTTT. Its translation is CALGGKTEAFF.

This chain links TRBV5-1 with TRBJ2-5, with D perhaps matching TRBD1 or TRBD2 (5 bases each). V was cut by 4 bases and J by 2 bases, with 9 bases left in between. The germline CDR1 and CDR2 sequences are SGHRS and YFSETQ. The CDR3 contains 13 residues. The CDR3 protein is CASSRDRQETQYF. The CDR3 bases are TGCGCCAGCAGCAGGGACCGGCAAGAGACCCAGTACTTC.

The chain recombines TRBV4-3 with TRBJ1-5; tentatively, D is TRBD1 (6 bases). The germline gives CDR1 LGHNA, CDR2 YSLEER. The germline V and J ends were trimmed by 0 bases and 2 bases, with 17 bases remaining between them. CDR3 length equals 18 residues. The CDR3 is CASSQDSGAGAGNQPQHF. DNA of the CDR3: TGCGCCAGCAGCCAAGATAGTGGGGCAGGGGCGGGCAATCAGCCCCAGCATTTT.

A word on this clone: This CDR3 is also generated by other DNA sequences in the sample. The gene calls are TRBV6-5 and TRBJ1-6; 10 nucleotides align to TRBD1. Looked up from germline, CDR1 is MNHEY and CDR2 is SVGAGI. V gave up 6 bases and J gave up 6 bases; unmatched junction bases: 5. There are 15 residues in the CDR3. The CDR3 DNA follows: TGTGCCAGCAGCCACAGGACAGGGGGTAATTCACCCCTCCACTTT. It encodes CASSHRTGGNSPLHF.

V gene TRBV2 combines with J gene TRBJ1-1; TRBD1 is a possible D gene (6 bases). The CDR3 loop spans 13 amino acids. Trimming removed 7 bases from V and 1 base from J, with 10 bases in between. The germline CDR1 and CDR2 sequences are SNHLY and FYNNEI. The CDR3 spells CASTGARNTEAFF. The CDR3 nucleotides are TGTGCCAGCACGGGGGCGAGGAACACTGAAGCTTTCTTT.

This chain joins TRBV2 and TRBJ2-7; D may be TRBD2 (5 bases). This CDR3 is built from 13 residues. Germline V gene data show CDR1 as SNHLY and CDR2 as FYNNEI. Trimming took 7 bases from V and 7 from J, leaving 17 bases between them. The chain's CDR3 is CASTLSAGLEQYF. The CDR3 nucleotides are TGTGCCAGCACCCTGAGCGCGGGTCTGGAGCAGTACTTC.

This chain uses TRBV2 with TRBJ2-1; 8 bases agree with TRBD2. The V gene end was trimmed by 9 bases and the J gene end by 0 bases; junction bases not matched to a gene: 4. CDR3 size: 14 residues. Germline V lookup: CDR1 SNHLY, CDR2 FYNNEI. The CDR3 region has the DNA TGTGCCAGTTTAGCGGGGCCCTCCTACAATGAGCAGTTCTTC. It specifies CASLAGPSYNEQFF.

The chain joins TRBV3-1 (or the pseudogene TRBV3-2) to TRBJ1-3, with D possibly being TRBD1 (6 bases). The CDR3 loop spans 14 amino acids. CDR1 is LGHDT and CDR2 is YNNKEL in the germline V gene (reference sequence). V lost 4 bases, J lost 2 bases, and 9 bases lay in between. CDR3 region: CASSLRDTGNTIYF. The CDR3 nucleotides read TGTGCCAGCAGCCTCCGGGACACTGGAAACACCATATATTTT.

CDR3 DNA sequence: TGCAGCGTTGGGGGACAGGGGGATAGGAACACTGAAGCTTTCTTT. Translated: CSVGGQGDRNTEAFF. The chain recombines TRBV29-1 with TRBJ1-1; 11 bases fit TRBD1. Germline trimming cut 4 bases from V and 1 base from J; bases unmatched to any gene: 5. The CDR3 length is 15 residues. The germline CDR1 and CDR2 sequences are SQVTM and ANQGSEA.

The CDR3 DNA reads as TGTGCCAGCAGCCAAAAGCAGGCAGGGCCCTATAATTCACCCCTCCACTTT. Amino acid sequence: CASSQKQAGPYNSPLHF. The chain uses TRBV3-1 (or the pseudogene TRBV3-2) and TRBJ1-6; D may be TRBD1 (5 bases). Germline V CDR1 and CDR2: LGHDT, YNNKEL (reference sequence). V was pared by 2 bases and J by 2 bases, with 13 bases between. CDR3 size: 17 residues.

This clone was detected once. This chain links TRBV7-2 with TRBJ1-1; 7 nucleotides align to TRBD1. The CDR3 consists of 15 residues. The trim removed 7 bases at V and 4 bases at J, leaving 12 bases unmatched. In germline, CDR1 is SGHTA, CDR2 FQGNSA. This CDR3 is CASTLQGSVITEAFF. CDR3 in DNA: TGTGCCAGCACCCTACAGGGGTCCGTGATCACTGAAGCTTTCTTT.

The CDR3 loop reads CASSNPARGIIGELFF. The DNA for the CDR3 is TGTGCCAGTAGTAATCCCGCCAGGGGGATTATCGGGGAGCTGTTTTTT. The chain carries TRBV19 and TRBJ2-2, with 7 bases aligning to TRBD1. J was trimmed by 7 bases and V by 4 bases; bases with no gene match: 12. Germline CDR1 and CDR2: LNHDA and SQIVND (reference sequence). CDR3 length: 16 residues.

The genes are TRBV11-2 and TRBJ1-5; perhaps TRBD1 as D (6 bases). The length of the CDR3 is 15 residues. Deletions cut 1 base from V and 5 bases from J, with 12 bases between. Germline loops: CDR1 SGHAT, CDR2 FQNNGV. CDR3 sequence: CASSLGGTPDQPQHF. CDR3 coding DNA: TGTGCCAGCAGCTTAGGGGGGACACCTGATCAGCCCCAGCATTTT.

CDR3 nucleotide sequence: TGTGCCAGCAGCGACCAACAGGGACACACTGAAGCTTTCTTT. Translating it yields CASSDQQGHTEAFF. The V call is TRBV3-1 (or the pseudogene TRBV3-2), the J call TRBJ1-1; D perhaps matches TRBD1 (6 bases). Looked up from germline, CDR1 is LGHDT and CDR2 is YNNKEL (reference sequence). V was trimmed by 5 bases and J by 3 bases, leaving 13 bases between them. This CDR3 spans 14 amino acids.

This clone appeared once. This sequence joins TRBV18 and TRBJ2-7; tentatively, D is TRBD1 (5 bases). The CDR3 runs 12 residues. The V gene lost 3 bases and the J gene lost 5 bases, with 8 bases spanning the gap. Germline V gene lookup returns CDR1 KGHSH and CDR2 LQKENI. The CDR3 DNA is TGTGCCAGCTCACCGACGACAGACGAGCAGTACTTC. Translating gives CASSPTTDEQYF.

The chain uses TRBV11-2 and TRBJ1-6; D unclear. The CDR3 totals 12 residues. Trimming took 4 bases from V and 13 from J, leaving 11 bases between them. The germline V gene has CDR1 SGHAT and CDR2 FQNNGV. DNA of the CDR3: TGTGCCAGCAGCTCCTCCCTCAGTCCCCTCCACTTT. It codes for CASSSSLSPLHF.

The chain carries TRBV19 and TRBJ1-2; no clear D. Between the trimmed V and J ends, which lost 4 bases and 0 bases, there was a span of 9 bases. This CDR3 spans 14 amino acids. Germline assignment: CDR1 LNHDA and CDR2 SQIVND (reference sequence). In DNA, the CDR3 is TGTGCCAGTAGTAAGGGATCGACTAACTATGGCTACACCTTC. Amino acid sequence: CASSKGSTNYGYTF. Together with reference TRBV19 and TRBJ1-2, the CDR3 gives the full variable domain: DGGITQSPKYLFRKEGQNVTLSCEQNLNHDAMYWYRQDPGQGLRLIYYSQIVNDFQKGDIAEGYSVSREKKESFPLTVTSAQKNPTAFYLCASSKGSTNYGYTFGSGTRLTVV.

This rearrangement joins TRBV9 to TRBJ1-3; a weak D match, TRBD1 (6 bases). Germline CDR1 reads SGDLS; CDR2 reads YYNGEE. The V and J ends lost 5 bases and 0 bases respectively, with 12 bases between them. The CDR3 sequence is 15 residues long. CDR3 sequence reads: CASRSEGVSGNTIYF. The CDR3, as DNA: TGTGCCAGCAGATCCGAGGGGGTCTCTGGAAACACCATATATTTT.

CDR3 sequence reads: CASRDGQGKVGGYTF. The CDR3 nucleotides read TGTGCCAGCAGGGATGGACAGGGGAAGGTAGGAGGCTACACCTTC. The V gene is TRBV28, the J gene TRBJ1-2, with 9 bases matching TRBD1. This CDR3 spans 15 amino acids. J was trimmed by 8 bases and V by 6 bases; bases with no gene match: 13. Germline V CDR1 and CDR2: MDHEN, SYDVKM.

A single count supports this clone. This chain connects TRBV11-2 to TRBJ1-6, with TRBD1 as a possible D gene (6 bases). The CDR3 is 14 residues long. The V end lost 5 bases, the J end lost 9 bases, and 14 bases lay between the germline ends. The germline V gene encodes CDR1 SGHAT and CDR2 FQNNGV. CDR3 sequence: CASSTGDTGSPLHF. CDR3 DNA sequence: TGTGCCAGCAGCACGGGGGACACCGGTTCACCCCTCCACTTT.

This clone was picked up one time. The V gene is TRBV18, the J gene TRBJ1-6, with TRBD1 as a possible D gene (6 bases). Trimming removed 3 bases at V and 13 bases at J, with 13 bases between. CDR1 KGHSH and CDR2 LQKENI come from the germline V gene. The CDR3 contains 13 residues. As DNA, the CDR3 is TGTGCCAGCTCACCGAACAGGGATGATCCCCTCCACTTT. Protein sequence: CASSPNRDDPLHF.